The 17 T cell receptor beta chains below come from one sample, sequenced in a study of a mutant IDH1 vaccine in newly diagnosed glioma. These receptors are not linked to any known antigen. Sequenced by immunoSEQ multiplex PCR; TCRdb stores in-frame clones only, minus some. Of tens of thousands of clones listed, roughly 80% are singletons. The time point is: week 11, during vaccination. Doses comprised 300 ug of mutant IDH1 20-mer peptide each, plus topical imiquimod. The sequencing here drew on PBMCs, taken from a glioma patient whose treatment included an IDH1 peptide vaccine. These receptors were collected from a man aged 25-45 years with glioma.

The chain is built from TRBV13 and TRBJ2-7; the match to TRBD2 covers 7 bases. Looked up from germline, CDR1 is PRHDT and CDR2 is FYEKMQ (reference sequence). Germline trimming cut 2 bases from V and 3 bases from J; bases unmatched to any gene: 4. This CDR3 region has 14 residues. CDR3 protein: CASSLSGLDYEQYF. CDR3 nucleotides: TGTGCCAGCAGCTTAAGTGGACTAGACTACGAGCAGTACTTC.

CDR3 region: CASSESTTSCGYTF. The DNA of the CDR3 is TGCGCCAGCAGTGAGTCGACGACCTCATGTGGCTACACCTTC. The V call is TRBV10-1, the J call TRBJ1-2; D remains unclear. CDR3 length: 14 amino acids. Trimming removed 0 bases at V and 7 bases at J, with 12 bases between. The germline gives CDR1 WNHNN, CDR2 SYGVQD (reference sequence).

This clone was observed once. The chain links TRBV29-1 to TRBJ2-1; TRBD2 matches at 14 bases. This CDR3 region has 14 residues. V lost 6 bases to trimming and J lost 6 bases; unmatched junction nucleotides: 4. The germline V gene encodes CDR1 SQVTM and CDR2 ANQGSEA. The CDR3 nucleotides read TGCAGCGTCCAGGGACTAGCGGGAGCCAATGAGCAGTTCTTC. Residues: CSVQGLAGANEQFF.

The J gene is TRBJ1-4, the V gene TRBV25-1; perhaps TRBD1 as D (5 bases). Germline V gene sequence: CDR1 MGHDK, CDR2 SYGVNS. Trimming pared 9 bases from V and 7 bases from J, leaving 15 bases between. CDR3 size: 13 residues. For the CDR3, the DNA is TGTGCCAGTGGGACCTCCCCTGCTGAAAAACTGTTTTTT. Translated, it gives CASGTSPAEKLFF.

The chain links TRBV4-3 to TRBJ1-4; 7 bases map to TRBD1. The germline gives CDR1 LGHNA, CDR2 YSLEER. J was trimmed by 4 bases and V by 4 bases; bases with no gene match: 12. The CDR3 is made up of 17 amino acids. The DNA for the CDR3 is TGCGCCAGCAGCCCCCAAGGTTGGGCAGGGGGTAATGAAAAACTGTTTTTT. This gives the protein CASSPQGWAGGNEKLFF.

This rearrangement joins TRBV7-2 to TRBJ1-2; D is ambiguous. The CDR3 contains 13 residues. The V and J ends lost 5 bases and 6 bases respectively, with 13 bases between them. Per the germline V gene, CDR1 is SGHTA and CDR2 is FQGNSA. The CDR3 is CASSTYNQNGYTF. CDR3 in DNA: TGTGCCAGCAGCACTTATAATCAGAATGGCTACACCTTC.

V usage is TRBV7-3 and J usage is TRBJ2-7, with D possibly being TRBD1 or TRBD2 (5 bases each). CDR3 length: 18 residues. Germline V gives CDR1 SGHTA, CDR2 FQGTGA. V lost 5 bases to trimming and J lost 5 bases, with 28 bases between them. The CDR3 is CASSNHGGGRAPRHEQYF. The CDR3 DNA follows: TGTGCCAGCAGCAACCATGGGGGTGGGCGGGCCCCTCGCCACGAGCAGTACTTC. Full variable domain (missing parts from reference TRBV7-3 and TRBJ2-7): GAGVSQTPSNKVTEKGKYVELRCDPISGHTALYWYRQSLGQGPEFLIYFQGTGAADDSGLPNDRFFAVRPEGSVSTLKIQRTERGDSAVYLCASSNHGGGRAPRHEQYFGPGTRLTVT.

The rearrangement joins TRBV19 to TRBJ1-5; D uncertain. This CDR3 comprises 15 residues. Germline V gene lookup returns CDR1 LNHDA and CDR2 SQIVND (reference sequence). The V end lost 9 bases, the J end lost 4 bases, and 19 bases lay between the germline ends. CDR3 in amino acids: CASTVGDYINQPQHF. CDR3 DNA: TGTGCCAGCACGGTCGGCGATTATATTAATCAGCCCCAGCATTTT.

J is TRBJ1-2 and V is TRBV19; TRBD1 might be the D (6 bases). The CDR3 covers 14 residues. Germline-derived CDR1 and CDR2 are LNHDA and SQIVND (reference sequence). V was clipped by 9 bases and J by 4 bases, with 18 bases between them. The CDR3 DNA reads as TGTGCCAGCGGTACCAGGGGCCCCCTCTATGGCTACACCTTC. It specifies CASGTRGPLYGYTF.

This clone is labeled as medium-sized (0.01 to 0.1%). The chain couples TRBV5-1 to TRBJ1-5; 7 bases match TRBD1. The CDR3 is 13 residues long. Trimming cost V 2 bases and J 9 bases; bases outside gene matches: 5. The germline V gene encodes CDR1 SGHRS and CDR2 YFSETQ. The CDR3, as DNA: TGCGCCAGCAGCTTAGAGGGGGACAGGCCCCAGCATTTT. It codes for CASSLEGDRPQHF.

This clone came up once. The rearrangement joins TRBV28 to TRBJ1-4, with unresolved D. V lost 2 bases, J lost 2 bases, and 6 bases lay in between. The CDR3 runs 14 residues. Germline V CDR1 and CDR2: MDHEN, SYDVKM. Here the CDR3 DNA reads TGTGCCAGCAGTTTAAGGGTCACTAATGAAAAACTGTTTTTT. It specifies CASSLRVTNEKLFF.

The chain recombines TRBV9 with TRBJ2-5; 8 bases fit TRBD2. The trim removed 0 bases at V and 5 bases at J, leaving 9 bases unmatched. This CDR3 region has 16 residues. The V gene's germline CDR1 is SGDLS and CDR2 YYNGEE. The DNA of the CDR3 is TGTGCCAGCAGCGTAGCGGGGGCGGGAGGCATTGAGACCCAGTACTTC. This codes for CASSVAGAGGIETQYF.

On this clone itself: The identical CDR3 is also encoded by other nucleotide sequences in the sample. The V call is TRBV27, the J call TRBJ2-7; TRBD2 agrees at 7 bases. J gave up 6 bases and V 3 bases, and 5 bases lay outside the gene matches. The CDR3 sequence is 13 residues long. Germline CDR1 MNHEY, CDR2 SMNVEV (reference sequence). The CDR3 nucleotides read TGTGCCAGCAGTTTCGGGGCTAGCGGCGAGCAGTACTTC. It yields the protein CASSFGASGEQYF.

DNA of the CDR3: TGTGCCAGCAGTTACGTTTTGAGGACAGGGAGCACTGAAGCTTTCTTT. It codes for CASSYVLRTGSTEAFF. The chain combines TRBV6-6 with TRBJ1-1; 8 nucleotides agree with TRBD1. The CDR3 loop spans 16 amino acids. Trimming took 2 bases from V and 4 from J; bases not matched to a gene: 9. Per the germline V gene, CDR1 is MNHNY and CDR2 is SVGAGI (reference sequence).

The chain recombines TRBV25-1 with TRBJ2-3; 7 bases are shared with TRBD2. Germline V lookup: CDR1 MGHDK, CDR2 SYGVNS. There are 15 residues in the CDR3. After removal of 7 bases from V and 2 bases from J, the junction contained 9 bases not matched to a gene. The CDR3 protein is CASTPGGGPTDTQYF. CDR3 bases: TGTGCCAGCACTCCGGGGGGAGGCCCCACAGATACGCAGTATTTT.

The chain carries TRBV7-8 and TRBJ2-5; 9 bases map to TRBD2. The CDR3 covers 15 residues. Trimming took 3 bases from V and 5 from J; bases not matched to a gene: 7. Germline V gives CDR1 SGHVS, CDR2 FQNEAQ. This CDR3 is CASSFVAGATETQYF. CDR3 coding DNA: TGTGCCAGCAGCTTCGTAGCGGGGGCTACGGAGACCCAGTACTTC.

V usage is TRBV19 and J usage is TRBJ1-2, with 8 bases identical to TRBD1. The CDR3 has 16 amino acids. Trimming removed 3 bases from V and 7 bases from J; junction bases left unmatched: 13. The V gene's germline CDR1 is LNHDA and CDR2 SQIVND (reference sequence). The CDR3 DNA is TGTGCCAGTAGTATCCTTTCCTCTCAGGGGGCCGCTGGCTACACCTTC. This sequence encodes CASSILSSQGAAGYTF.